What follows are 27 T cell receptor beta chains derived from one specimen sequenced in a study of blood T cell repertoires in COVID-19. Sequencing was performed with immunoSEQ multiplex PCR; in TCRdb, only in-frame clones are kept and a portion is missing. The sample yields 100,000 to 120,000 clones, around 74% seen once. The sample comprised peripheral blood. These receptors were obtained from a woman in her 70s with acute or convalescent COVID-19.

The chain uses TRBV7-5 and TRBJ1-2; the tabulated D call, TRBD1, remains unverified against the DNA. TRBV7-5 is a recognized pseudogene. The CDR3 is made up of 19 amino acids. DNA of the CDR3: TGTGTCAGAAGCTTAACCGGGCAACGGGCAGGGCAGTCTAACTATGGCTACACCTTC. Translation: CVRSLTGQRAGQSNYGYTF.

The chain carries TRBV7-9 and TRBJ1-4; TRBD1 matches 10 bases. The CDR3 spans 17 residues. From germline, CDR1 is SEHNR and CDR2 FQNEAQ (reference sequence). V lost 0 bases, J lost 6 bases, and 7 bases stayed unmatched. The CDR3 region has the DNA TGTGCCAGCAGCTTAGCCCTCGTCGGGACAGGGGATGAAAAACTGTTTTTT. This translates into CASSLALVGTGDEKLFF.

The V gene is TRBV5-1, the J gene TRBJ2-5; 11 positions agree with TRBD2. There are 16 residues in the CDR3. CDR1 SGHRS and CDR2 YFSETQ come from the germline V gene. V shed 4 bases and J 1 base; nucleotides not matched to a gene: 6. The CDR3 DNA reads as TGCGCCAGCAGCGCTGGGGGACTAGCGGTCCAAGAGACCCAGTACTTC. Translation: CASSAGGLAVQETQYF.

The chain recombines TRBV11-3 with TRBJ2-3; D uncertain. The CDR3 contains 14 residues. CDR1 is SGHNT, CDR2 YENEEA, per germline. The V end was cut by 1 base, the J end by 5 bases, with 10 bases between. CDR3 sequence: CASSLGAVGDTQYF. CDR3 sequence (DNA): TGTGCCAGCAGCTTAGGTGCGGTAGGAGATACGCAGTATTTT.

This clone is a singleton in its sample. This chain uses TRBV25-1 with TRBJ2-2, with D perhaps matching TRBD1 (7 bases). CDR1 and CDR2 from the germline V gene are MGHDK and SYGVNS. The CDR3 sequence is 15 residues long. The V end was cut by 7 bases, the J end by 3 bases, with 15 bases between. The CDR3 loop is CASKRGGTDTGELFF. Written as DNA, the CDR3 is TGTGCCAGCAAAAGGGGCGGGACAGACACCGGGGAGCTGTTTTTT.

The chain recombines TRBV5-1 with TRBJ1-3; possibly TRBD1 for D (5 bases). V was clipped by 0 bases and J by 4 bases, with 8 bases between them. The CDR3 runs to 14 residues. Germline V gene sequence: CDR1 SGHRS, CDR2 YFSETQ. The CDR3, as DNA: TGCGCCAGCAGCTTGGAAGGGGTGGGAAACACCATATATTTT. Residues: CASSLEGVGNTIYF.

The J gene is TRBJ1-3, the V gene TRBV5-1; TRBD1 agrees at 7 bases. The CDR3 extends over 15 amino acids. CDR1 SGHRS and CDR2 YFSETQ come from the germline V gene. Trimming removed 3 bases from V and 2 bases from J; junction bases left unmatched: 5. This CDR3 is CASSSQGSTGNTIYF. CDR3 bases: TGCGCCAGCAGCTCACAGGGGTCTACTGGAAACACCATATATTTT.

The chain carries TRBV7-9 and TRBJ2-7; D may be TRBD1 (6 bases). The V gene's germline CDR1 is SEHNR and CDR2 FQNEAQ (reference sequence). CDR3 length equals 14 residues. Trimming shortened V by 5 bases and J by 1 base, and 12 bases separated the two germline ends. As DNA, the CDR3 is TGTGCCAGCAGCCCGGCAGGGGAGTCCTACGAGCAGTACTTC. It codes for CASSPAGESYEQYF.

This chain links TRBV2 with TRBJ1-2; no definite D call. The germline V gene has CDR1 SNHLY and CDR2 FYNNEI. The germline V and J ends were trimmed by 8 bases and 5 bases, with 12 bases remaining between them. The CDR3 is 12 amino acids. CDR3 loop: CASGMAGYGYTF. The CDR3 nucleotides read TGTGCCAGCGGTATGGCCGGGTATGGCTACACCTTC.

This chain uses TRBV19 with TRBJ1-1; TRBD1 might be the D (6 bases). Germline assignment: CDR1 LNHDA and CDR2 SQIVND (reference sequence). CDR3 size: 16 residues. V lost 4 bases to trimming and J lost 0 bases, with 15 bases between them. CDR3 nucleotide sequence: TGTGCCAGTAGTACGAATACCGGGACATTGAACACTGAAGCTTTCTTT. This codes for CASSTNTGTLNTEAFF.

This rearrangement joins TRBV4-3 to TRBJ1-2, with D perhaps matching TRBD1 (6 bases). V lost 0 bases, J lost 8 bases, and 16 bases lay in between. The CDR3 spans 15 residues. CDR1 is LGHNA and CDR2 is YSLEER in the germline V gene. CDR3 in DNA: TGCGCCAGCAGCCAAGATCGCAGGGGCGTTTTGGGCTACACCTTC. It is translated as CASSQDRRGVLGYTF.

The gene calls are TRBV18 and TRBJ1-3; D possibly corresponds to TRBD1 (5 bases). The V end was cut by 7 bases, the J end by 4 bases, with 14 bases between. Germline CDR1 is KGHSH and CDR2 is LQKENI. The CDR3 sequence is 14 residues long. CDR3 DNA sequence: TGTGCCAGCTTCCAGGGTTTGGGAGGAAACACCATATATTTT. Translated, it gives CASFQGLGGNTIYF.

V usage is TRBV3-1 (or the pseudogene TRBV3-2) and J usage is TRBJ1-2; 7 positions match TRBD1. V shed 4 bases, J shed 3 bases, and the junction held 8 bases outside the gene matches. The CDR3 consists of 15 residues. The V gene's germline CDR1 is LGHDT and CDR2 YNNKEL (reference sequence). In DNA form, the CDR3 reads TGTGCCAGCAGCCCAGGACAGGTGGGCGACTATGGCTACACCTTC. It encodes CASSPGQVGDYGYTF.

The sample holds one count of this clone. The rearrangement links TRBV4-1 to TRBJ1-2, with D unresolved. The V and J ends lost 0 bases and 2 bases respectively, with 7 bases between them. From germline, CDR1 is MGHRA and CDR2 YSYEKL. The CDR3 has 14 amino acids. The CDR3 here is CASSQDQMNYGYTF. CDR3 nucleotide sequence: TGCGCCAGCAGCCAAGACCAGATGAACTATGGCTACACCTTC.

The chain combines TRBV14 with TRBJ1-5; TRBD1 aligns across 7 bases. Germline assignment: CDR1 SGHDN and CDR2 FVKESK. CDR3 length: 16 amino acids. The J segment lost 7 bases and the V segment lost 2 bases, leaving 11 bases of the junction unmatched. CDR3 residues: CASSQRDKGARQPQHF. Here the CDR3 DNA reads TGTGCCAGCAGCCAAAGGGATAAGGGGGCGAGGCAGCCCCAGCATTTT.

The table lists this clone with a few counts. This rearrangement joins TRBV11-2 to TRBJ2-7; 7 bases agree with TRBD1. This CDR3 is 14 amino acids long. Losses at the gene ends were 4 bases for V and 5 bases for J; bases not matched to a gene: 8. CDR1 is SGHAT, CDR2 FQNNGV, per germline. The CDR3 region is CASSSHRQGNEQYF. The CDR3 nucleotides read TGTGCCAGCAGCTCGCACCGACAGGGTAACGAGCAGTACTTC.

The CDR3 protein is CATSTAGGSYEQYF. In DNA, the CDR3 is TGTGCCACCAGCACCGCAGGGGGCTCCTACGAGCAGTACTTC. This rearrangement joins TRBV15 to TRBJ2-7, with 7 bases lining up with TRBD1. Per the germline V gene, CDR1 is LNHNV and CDR2 is YYDKDF (reference sequence). This CDR3 contains 14 residues. V lost 4 bases and J lost 0; bases outside the gene matches: 3.

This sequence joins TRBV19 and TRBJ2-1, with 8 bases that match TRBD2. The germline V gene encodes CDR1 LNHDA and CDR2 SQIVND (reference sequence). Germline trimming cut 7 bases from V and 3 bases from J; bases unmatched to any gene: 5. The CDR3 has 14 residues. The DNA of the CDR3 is TGTGCCAGTACGGTGAGCGGGGGCTACAATGAGCAGTTCTTC. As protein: CASTVSGGYNEQFF. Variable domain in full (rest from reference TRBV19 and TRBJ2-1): DGGITQSPKYLFRKEGQNVTLSCEQNLNHDAMYWYRQDPGQGLRLIYYSQIVNDFQKGDIAEGYSVSREKKESFPLTVTSAQKNPTAFYLCASTVSGGYNEQFFGPGTRLTVL.

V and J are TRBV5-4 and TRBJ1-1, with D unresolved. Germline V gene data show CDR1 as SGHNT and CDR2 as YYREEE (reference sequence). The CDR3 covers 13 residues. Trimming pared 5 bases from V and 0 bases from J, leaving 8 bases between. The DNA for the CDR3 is TGTGCCAGCAGTACCGGGTTGAACACTGAAGCTTTCTTT. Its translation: CASSTGLNTEAFF.

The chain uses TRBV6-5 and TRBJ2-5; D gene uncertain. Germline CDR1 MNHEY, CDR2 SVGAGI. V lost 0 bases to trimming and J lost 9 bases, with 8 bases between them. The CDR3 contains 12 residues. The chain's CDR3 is CASSYSREAQYF. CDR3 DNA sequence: TGTGCCAGCAGTTACTCCCGTGAGGCCCAGTACTTC.

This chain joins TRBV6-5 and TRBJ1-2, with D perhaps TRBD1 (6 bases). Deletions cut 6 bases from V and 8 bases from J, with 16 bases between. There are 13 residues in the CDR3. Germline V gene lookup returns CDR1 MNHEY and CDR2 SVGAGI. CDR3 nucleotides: TGTGCCAGCAGATCAACCGGGACAAAAGGCTACACCTTC. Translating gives CASRSTGTKGYTF.

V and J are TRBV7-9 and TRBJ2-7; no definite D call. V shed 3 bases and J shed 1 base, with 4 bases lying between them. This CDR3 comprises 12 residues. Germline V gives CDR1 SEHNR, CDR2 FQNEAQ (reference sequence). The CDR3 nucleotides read TGTGCCAGCAGCTTCGGGTCCTACGAGCAGTACTTC. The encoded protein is CASSFGSYEQYF. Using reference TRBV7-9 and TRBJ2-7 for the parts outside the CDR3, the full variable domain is DTGVSQNPRHKITKRGQNVTFRCDPISEHNRLYWYRQTLGQGPEFLTYFQNEAQLEKSRLLSDRFSAERPKGSFSTLEIQRTEQGDSAMYLCASSFGSYEQYFGPGTRLTVT.

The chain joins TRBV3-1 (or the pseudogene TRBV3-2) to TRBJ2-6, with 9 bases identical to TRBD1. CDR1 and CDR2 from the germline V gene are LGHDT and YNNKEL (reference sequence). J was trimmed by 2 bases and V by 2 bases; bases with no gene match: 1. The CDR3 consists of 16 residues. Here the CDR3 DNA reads TGTGCCAGCAGCCAAACAGGGGGCGCTGGGGCCAACGTCCTGACTTTC. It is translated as CASSQTGGAGANVLTF.

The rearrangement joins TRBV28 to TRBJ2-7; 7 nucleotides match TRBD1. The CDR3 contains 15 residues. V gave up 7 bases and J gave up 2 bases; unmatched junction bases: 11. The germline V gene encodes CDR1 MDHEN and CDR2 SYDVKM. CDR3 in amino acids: CASTETGLYTYEQYF. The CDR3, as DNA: TGTGCCAGCACCGAGACAGGGCTTTATACCTACGAGCAGTACTTC.

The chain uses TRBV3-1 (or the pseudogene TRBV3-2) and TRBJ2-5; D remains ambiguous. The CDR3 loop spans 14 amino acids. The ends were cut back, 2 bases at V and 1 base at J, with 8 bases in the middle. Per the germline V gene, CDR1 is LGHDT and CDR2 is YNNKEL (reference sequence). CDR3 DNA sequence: TGTGCCAGCAGCCAAAGTGAGGTCCAAGAGACCCAGTACTTC. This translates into CASSQSEVQETQYF.

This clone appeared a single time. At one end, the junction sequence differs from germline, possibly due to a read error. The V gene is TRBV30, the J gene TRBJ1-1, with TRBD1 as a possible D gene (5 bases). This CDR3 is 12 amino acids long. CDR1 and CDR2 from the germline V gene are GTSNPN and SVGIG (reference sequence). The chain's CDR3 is CTWTQGNTEAFF. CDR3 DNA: TGTACCTGGACCCAGGGTAACACTGAAGCTTTCTTT.

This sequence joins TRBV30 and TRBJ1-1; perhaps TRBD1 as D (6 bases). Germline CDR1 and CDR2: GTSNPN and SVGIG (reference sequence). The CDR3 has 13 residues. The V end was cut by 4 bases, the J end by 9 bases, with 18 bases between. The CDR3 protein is CAWTSDSFLKAFF. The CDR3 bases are TGTGCCTGGACCTCGGACAGTTTCCTTAAAGCTTTCTTT.